The 30 T cell receptor beta chains below were found in one sample sequenced in a study of CD8 T cell repertoires and HIV-1 epitope variants. These receptors have no known antigen. Generated by immunoSEQ multiplex PCR, the TCRdb table keeps only in-frame clones and is missing some. The sample contains 4,900 or so clones, 65% to 70% of which appear only once. The specimen was cultured CD8+ T cells derived from PBMCs. All receptors come from a male donor with HIV.

Here the CDR3 reads CASSLDSTYEQYF. The CDR3 DNA follows: TGTGCCAGCAGCTTAGACTCGACCTACGAGCAGTACTTC. The chain employs TRBV7-9 and TRBJ2-7; D gene ambiguous. CDR1 and CDR2 from the germline V gene are SEHNR and FQNEAQ (reference sequence). The CDR3 is 13 amino acids. V was shortened by 1 base and J by 2 bases, with 6 bases between the two germline ends.

The V and J genes are TRBV5-6 and TRBJ1-1, with D possibly matching TRBD1 (5 bases). The CDR3 runs 12 residues. The germline V gene has CDR1 SGHDT and CDR2 YYEEEE. V dropped 1 base and J dropped 8 bases, with 9 bases sitting between them. In DNA form, the CDR3 reads TGTGCCAGCAGCTTGAGGGGAACGGAAGCTTTCTTT. As protein: CASSLRGTEAFF.

The V and J genes are TRBV28 and TRBJ1-3; TRBD1 matches 9 bases. Losses at the gene ends were 8 bases for V and 9 bases for J; bases not matched to a gene: 17. Germline assignment: CDR1 MDHEN and CDR2 SYDVKM. The CDR3 loop spans 16 amino acids. CDR3 region: CASEETGGGLRSTIYF. Written as DNA, the CDR3 is TGTGCCAGCGAAGAGACAGGGGGGGGCTTGCGAAGCACCATATATTTT.

The chain couples TRBV5-6 to TRBJ2-7, with D possibly matching TRBD1 (5 bases). V lost 4 bases to trimming and J lost 2 bases, with 19 bases between them. Germline assignment: CDR1 SGHDT and CDR2 YYEEEE. The CDR3 is made up of 16 amino acids. Here the CDR3 reads CASSHTVGQLTYEQYF. CDR3 coding DNA: TGTGCCAGCAGCCACACAGTGGGGCAGTTAACCTACGAGCAGTACTTC.

The CDR3 DNA follows: TGTGCCAGCAGCTCTAGCGGGAGTCCCACAGATACGCAGTATTTT. Translated: CASSSSGSPTDTQYF. The V gene is TRBV13, the J gene TRBJ2-3, with TRBD2 matching 10 bases. Germline CDR1 and CDR2: PRHDT and FYEKMQ (reference sequence). The junction had 3 bases not matched to a gene; V was cut back by 4 bases and J by 2 bases. The CDR3 is 15 amino acids.

The chain employs TRBV28 and TRBJ2-7; 12 bases are shared with TRBD2. With 5 bases clipped from V and 3 bases from J, the junction kept 8 bases outside the gene matches. This CDR3 is built from 16 residues. CDR1 and CDR2 from the germline V gene are MDHEN and SYDVKM. This chain's CDR3 is CASSPLGLAGFYEQYF. CDR3 DNA: TGTGCCAGCAGTCCCCTGGGACTAGCGGGTTTCTACGAGCAGTACTTC.

This clone was detected only once. V and J are TRBV10-3 and TRBJ1-1; the match to TRBD1 covers 7 bases. The CDR3 has 14 amino acids. V shed 2 bases, J shed 1 base, and the junction held 1 base outside the gene matches. The germline CDR1 and CDR2 sequences are ENHRY and SYGVKD. CDR3 sequence reads: CAISETGANTEAFF. The CDR3 nucleotides are TGTGCCATCAGTGAGACAGGGGCGAACACTGAAGCTTTCTTT.

The chain is built from TRBV25-1 and TRBJ1-2, with 8 bases matching TRBD1. With V trimmed by 0 bases and J by 10 bases, 7 bases remained unmatched. The CDR3 consists of 14 residues. Germline CDR1 MGHDK, CDR2 SYGVNS. In DNA, the CDR3 is TGTGCCAGCAGTGAATATAGGGACAGGTTCCACTACACCTTC. It specifies CASSEYRDRFHYTF.

By frequency in the sample, this clone is medium-sized (0.01 to 0.1%). The chain employs TRBV27 and TRBJ2-7, with TRBD2 matching over 13 bases. Germline V gives CDR1 MNHEY, CDR2 SMNVEV (reference sequence). The ends lost 5 bases at V and 4 bases at J; junction bases unmatched: 8. The CDR3 covers 16 residues. The CDR3 here is CASSPGLAGTIYEQYF. CDR3 DNA: TGTGCCAGCAGTCCGGGACTAGCGGGGACTATATACGAGCAGTACTTC.

In regard to this clone: With a much larger clone just one base away, this may be a read error. V is TRBV7-9 and J is TRBJ2-7; 7 nucleotides align to TRBD1. V lost 2 bases to trimming and J lost 2 bases; unmatched junction nucleotides: 0. Germline V gene data show CDR1 as SEHNR and CDR2 as FQNEAQ (reference sequence). This CDR3 spans 13 amino acids. This chain's CDR3 is CASSLQGAYEQYF. For the CDR3, the DNA is TGTGCCAGCAGCTTACAGGGGGCCTACGAGCAGTACTTC. The full variable domain, rest sourced from reference TRBV7-9 and TRBJ2-7, is DTGVSQNPRHKITKRGQNVTFRCDPISEHNRLYWYRQTLGQGPEFLTYFQNEAQLEKSRLLSDRFSAERPKGSFSTLEIQRTEQGDSAMYLCASSLQGAYEQYFGPGTRLTVT.

The chain joins TRBV5-1 to TRBJ2-1; D remains ambiguous. The V gene lost 0 bases and the J gene lost 2 bases, with 9 bases spanning the gap. The length of the CDR3 is 15 residues. CDR1 and CDR2 from the germline V gene are SGHRS and YFSETQ. DNA for the CDR3: TGCGCCAGCAGCTTGGAAGGAGAGACCTACAATGAGCAGTTCTTC. This sequence encodes CASSLEGETYNEQFF.

The J gene is TRBJ2-2, the V gene TRBV5-1; TRBD2 might be the D (5 bases). The CDR3 is made up of 16 amino acids. Deletions cut 0 bases from V and 3 bases from J, with 12 bases between. Germline V gene lookup returns CDR1 SGHRS and CDR2 YFSETQ. DNA for the CDR3: TGCGCCAGCAGCTTGGCCGTGGTGGGAGACACCGGGGAGCTGTTTTTT. Its protein is CASSLAVVGDTGELFF.

CDR3 nucleotides: TGTGCCAGTAACCCGGGACTGGGCCCGCGGGGTGAGCAGTTCTTC. This gives the protein CASNPGLGPRGEQFF. V and J are TRBV19 and TRBJ2-1, with D possibly being TRBD2 (6 bases). This CDR3 has 15 residues. Germline V CDR1 and CDR2: LNHDA, SQIVND (reference sequence). With 7 bases removed from V and 9 bases from J, the gap between germline ends came to 22 bases.

The chain combines TRBV4-3 with TRBJ1-1; D possibly corresponds to TRBD1 (6 bases). The V gene lost 0 bases and the J gene lost 0 bases, with 17 bases spanning the gap. The CDR3 totals 18 residues. Looked up from germline, CDR1 is LGHNA and CDR2 is YSLEER. The CDR3 DNA sequence: TGCGCCAGCAGCCAAGATGTAGGGGGGAATTTCGTGAACACTGAAGCTTTCTTT. Protein: CASSQDVGGNFVNTEAFF.

As regards this clone: A junction end diverges from the germline sequence, so it may reflect a read error. The chain uses TRBV7-7 and TRBJ2-2, with 8 nucleotides matching TRBD1. The CDR3 spans 17 residues. The V gene's germline CDR1 is SSHAT and CDR2 FNYEAQ (reference sequence). The CDR3 coding sequence is TGTGCTAGCAGCATGGGACAGGAGAGAACTATCACCGGGGAGCTGTTTTTT. Its protein is CASSMGQERTITGELFF.

This clone occurred once. The chain joins TRBV6-5 to TRBJ1-1; unclear D gene. Germline CDR1 and CDR2: MNHEY and SVGAGI. This CDR3 has 14 amino acids. The ends were cut back, 0 bases at V and 0 bases at J, with 5 bases in the middle. CDR3 region: CASSYSAVNTEAFF. DNA of the CDR3: TGTGCCAGCAGTTACTCAGCGGTGAACACTGAAGCTTTCTTT.

This clone was seen just once. The chain employs TRBV4-3 and TRBJ2-1, with 7 bases aligning to TRBD1. From germline, CDR1 is LGHNA and CDR2 YSLEER. CDR3 length equals 14 residues. Germline trimming cut 0 bases from V and 7 bases from J; bases unmatched to any gene: 3. The CDR3 spells CASSQDEGANEQFF. The CDR3 nucleotides are TGCGCCAGCAGCCAAGATGAGGGGGCGAATGAGCAGTTCTTC.

This chain connects TRBV5-1 to TRBJ2-7; 7 bases line up with TRBD1. The CDR3 is made up of 14 amino acids. Germline CDR1 is SGHRS and CDR2 is YFSETQ. The junction had 6 bases not matched to a gene; V was cut back by 1 base and J by 5 bases. The CDR3 nucleotides are TGCGCCAGCAGCTTGTACCAGGGGGACCACGAGCAGTACTTC. Protein: CASSLYQGDHEQYF.

This chain connects TRBV20-1 to TRBJ2-5; no firm D call. V lost 6 bases to trimming and J lost 5 bases, with 7 bases between them. Germline V gene data show CDR1 as DFQATT and CDR2 as SNEGSKA (reference sequence). This CDR3 contains 10 residues. The CDR3 is CSAARETQYF. The CDR3 DNA reads as TGCAGTGCCGCGAGGGAGACCCAGTACTTC.

The sample holds one count of this clone. This chain connects TRBV19 to TRBJ1-1, with 10 bases that match TRBD1. The CDR3 loop spans 14 amino acids. Trimming cost V 4 bases and J 6 bases; bases outside gene matches: 5. Germline V gene data show CDR1 as LNHDA and CDR2 as SQIVND (reference sequence). The CDR3 spells CASSTGQGIAEAFF. The CDR3 DNA follows: TGTGCCAGTAGTACGGGACAGGGGATCGCTGAAGCTTTCTTT.

The chain employs TRBV9 and TRBJ2-3, with TRBD2 identical over 7 bases. Germline V gene lookup returns CDR1 SGDLS and CDR2 YYNGEE. The CDR3 covers 16 residues. Trimming cost V 4 bases and J 2 bases; bases outside gene matches: 10. The CDR3 protein is CASSRTAGVNTDTQYF. CDR3 in DNA: TGTGCCAGCAGCCGAACGGCGGGGGTCAACACAGATACGCAGTATTTT.

In its sample, this clone was seen once. The chain couples TRBV19 to TRBJ1-5; no firm D call. The CDR3 extends over 15 amino acids. Trimming removed 5 bases from V and 2 bases from J, with 13 bases in between. CDR1 and CDR2 (germline): LNHDA, SQIVND (reference sequence). The CDR3: CASSPWGGGNQPQHF. CDR3 bases: TGTGCCAGTAGTCCATGGGGAGGTGGCAATCAGCCCCAGCATTTT. Full variable domain (rest looked up from reference TRBV19 and TRBJ1-5): DGGITQSPKYLFRKEGQNVTLSCEQNLNHDAMYWYRQDPGQGLRLIYYSQIVNDFQKGDIAEGYSVSREKKESFPLTVTSAQKNPTAFYLCASSPWGGGNQPQHFGDGTRLSIL.

The chain has TRBV4-1 and TRBJ2-7; tentative D call: TRBD2 (6 bases). The V and J ends lost 0 bases and 0 bases respectively, with 21 bases between them. The CDR3 consists of 19 residues. Germline CDR1 is MGHRA and CDR2 is YSYEKL. CDR3 sequence reads: CASSQEPGAGALSSYEQYF. DNA for the CDR3: TGCGCCAGCAGCCAAGAGCCGGGAGCGGGCGCCCTGAGCTCCTACGAGCAGTACTTC.

The V and J genes are TRBV7-9 and TRBJ2-7, with D uncertain. CDR1 and CDR2 (germline): SEHNR, FQNEAQ (reference sequence). V was shortened by 6 bases and J by 3 bases, with 12 bases between the two germline ends. CDR3 length equals 13 residues. The CDR3 nucleotides read TGTGCCAGCAGTTACTCCCATGGCTACGAGCAGTACTTC. Translated, it gives CASSYSHGYEQYF. Full variable domain (missing parts from reference TRBV7-9 and TRBJ2-7): DTGVSQNPRHKITKRGQNVTFRCDPISEHNRLYWYRQTLGQGPEFLTYFQNEAQLEKSRLLSDRFSAERPKGSFSTLEIQRTEQGDSAMYLCASSYSHGYEQYFGPGTRLTVT.

The chain couples TRBV7-2 to TRBJ1-5; D gene ambiguous. Between the trimmed V and J ends, which lost 4 bases and 0 bases, there was a span of 10 bases. CDR3 length: 15 amino acids. Germline CDR1 reads SGHTA; CDR2 reads FQGNSA. The CDR3 here is CASSSEGYSNQPQHF. The CDR3 DNA is TGTGCCAGCAGCTCGGAGGGCTATAGCAATCAGCCCCAGCATTTT.

This chain links TRBV7-6 with TRBJ2-3; a possible D gene is TRBD2 (6 bases). Germline lookup yields CDR1 SGHVS and CDR2 FNYEAQ. The CDR3 contains 17 residues. With 1 base removed from V and 0 bases from J, the gap between germline ends came to 14 bases. This CDR3 is CASSLVLAGTSTDTQYF. The CDR3 DNA reads as TGTGCCAGCAGCTTAGTTCTGGCGGGAACTAGCACAGATACGCAGTATTTT.

The chain uses TRBV6-1 and TRBJ2-2; no clear D gene. V was clipped by 4 bases and J by 0 bases, with 6 bases between them. CDR3 length: 14 amino acids. Per germline, CDR1 MNHNS and CDR2 SASEGT. The CDR3 protein is CASSALSNTGELFF. The CDR3 DNA follows: TGTGCCAGCAGTGCTCTCTCGAACACCGGGGAGCTGTTTTTT.

The V call is TRBV5-4, the J call TRBJ2-7; weak D call: TRBD2 (5 bases). The CDR3 covers 12 residues. Germline V gene sequence: CDR1 SGHNT, CDR2 YYREEE (reference sequence). V was clipped by 4 bases and J by 4 bases, with 9 bases between them. CDR3 bases: TGTGCCAGCAGCGGTCTAGCTTACGAGCAGTACTTC. Translating it yields CASSGLAYEQYF. The whole variable domain, remainder taken from reference TRBV5-4 and TRBJ2-7, is ETGVTQSPTHLIKTRGQQVTLRCSSQSGHNTVSWYQQALGQGPQFIFQYYREEENGRGNFPPRFSGLQFPNYSSELNVNALELDDSALYLCASSGLAYEQYFGPGTRLTVT.

A few counts support this clone. The chain combines TRBV28 with TRBJ1-5, with D perhaps matching TRBD1 (5 bases). Per the germline V gene, CDR1 is MDHEN and CDR2 is SYDVKM. The CDR3 length is 13 residues. V was cut by 5 bases and J by 7 bases, with 12 bases left in between. This CDR3 reads CASSPQGWQPQHF. In nucleotides, the CDR3 is TGTGCCAGCAGTCCCCAGGGTTGGCAGCCCCAGCATTTT.

The rearrangement joins TRBV5-4 to TRBJ2-7; TRBD2 might be the D (6 bases). The ends were cut back, 5 bases at V and 0 bases at J, with 15 bases in the middle. Germline V CDR1 and CDR2: SGHNT, YYREEE (reference sequence). The length of the CDR3 is 15 residues. The DNA for the CDR3 is TGTGCCAGCAGTTACGGGACTTCCAGCTCCTACGAGCAGTACTTC. It translates to CASSYGTSSSYEQYF.